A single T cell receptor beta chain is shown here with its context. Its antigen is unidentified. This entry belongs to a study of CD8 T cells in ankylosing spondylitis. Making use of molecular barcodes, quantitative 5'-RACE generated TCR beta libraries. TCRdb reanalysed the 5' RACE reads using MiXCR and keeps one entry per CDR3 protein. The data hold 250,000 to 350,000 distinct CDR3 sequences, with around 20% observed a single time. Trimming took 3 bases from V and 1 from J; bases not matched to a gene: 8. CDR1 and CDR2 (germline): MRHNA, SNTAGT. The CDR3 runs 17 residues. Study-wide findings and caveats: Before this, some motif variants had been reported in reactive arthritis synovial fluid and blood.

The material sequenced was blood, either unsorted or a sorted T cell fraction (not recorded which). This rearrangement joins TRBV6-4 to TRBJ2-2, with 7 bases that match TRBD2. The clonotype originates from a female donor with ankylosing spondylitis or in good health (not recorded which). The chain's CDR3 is CASSDPLAEENTGELFF. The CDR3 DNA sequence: TGTGCCAGCAGTGATCCGCTAGCGGAAGAGAACACCGGGGAGCTGTTTTTT.